This paragraph covers one TCR beta chain sequence. Its antigen is not yet known. Base quality data are lacking; no much larger clone is found one base away. This CDR3 is also generated by other DNA sequences in the sample. The data originate from a study of blood T cell repertoires in COVID-19 (TCRdb year 2020). About the full investigation: Samples covering the acute and convalescent phases of COVID-19 were provided by collaborators in the United States, Italy and Spain. The samples were drawn from the first 160 participants of the ongoing ImmuneRACE study and from about 1,200 subjects provided by 6 global collaborators. HLA class I and class II types, where available, came from metadata supplied by the sample provider rather than from assay-based typing. The dataset comprised deeply sampled blood TCRbeta repertoires from subjects exposed to, actively infected with, or recovered from COVID-19. A de-identified subject ID, COVID-19 status, age in years and sex were almost always included in the sample metadata. The prospective study material was composed of cDNA or gDNA derived from T cells, B-cell-depleted T cells, or PBMCs. A freely available public database, intended as a resource for researchers studying the immune response to SARS-CoV-2, is where the repertoires were released. Here is what the overall study found, with its caveats: The amount of clinical and demographic metadata varied by source and participant and was provided uncurated.

From the cysteine up to the phenylalanine, the CDR3 has a length of 11 residues. The sequence is cut down to CDR3 DNA, 33 bases in frame from base 1. V and J lose 1 base and 6 bases, and a span of 4 bases separates them. TCRbeta CDR3 regions were amplified from genomic DNA by means of the immunoSEQ Assay, a bias-controlled multiplex PCR. As for how the authors treated the data: The number of nucleated cells in each sample was estimated from the amplification of reference gene primers within the assay. To quantify the absolute abundance of each unique TCRbeta CDR3 rearrangement, sequence reads were collapsed and filtered. For each sample, productive Simpson clonality was calculated by taking the square root of Simpson's diversity index across productive rearrangements. This immuneACCESS table, as held by TCRdb, lists in-frame sequences with V and J called but not all clones. Of the missing ones, under half trace to an unresolved V gene in checked studies; the others have no known cause. The V and J calls and the clone size are those of that table, but D and trimming were determined from the DNA. The sample table lists roughly 170,000 clones, 87% of them with a count of one. Of the sample, around 0.88% is held by the ten largest clones.

A second Seattle source provided samples from volunteer blood donors who had recovered from COVID-19. The collaborating institutions used their own protocols to collect whole blood in K2EDTA tubes. For TCRbeta analysis, collaborators shipped samples in one of three forms: frozen whole blood, isolated PBMCs, or DNA extracted from either of those sample types. The sequenced material came from peripheral blood. The V gene is TRBV12-3 or TRBV12-4 and the J gene is TRBJ2-7; the D gene assignment is ambiguous. The origin of this receptor is a woman between 18 and 29 years old who had recovered from COVID-19. The DNA sequence is given as TGTGCCAGCAGTTTAGTAGCCGAGCAGTACTTC. It translates as CASSLVAEQYF.